This T cell receptor beta chain was captured by sequencing in a study of blood T cell repertoires in COVID-19. Trimming removed 1 base from V and 7 bases from J; junction bases left unmatched: 12. The CDR3 has 16 amino acids. Per germline, CDR1 LGHNA and CDR2 YSLEER. Methods used by the authors: By means of reference gene primer amplification, nucleated cell counts were estimated. The protocol was immunoSEQ multiplex PCR, while the TCRdb copy is restricted to in-frame clones and leaves out a portion. The V and J calls and clone size come from that table; D and trimming were worked out from the DNA. The repertoire holds around 150,000 clones, approximately 92% seen once, with approximately 3% in the top ten.

This TCR derives from a woman aged 55-69 years with active COVID-19. V gene TRBV4-3 combines with J gene TRBJ1-2; 7 bases fit TRBD1. The sample was peripheral blood. The CDR3 loop reads CASSQVGDRVASGYTF. The CDR3 DNA follows: TGCGCCAGCAGCCAAGTCGGTGACAGGGTAGCGAGTGGCTACACCTTC.